This T cell receptor (beta chain) is drawn from a study of CD4+ T cells in melanoma. Study results and caveats: In melanoma, neoantigen-specific CD4+ T cells reportedly differed in differentiation state.

CDR3 size: 17 residues. The germline V gene has CDR1 SQVTM and CDR2 ANQGSEA. Trimming took off 5 bases at V and 4 bases at J, with 24 bases between the two ends. Concerning this clone itself: Antigen: not known.

The method was immunoSEQ multiplex PCR; TCRdb's version includes in-frame clones alone and lacks a portion of them. The sample lists some 47,000 clones; about 88% were seen once. This clonotype was obtained from a human donor with melanoma. Material for sequencing was peripheral blood. The chain recombines TRBV29-1 with TRBJ2-1; D might be TRBD1 (5 bases). The CDR3: CSVRFDSFAHHYNEQFF. In DNA, the CDR3 is TGCAGCGTTAGGTTTGACAGCTTCGCCCACCATTACAATGAGCAGTTCTTC.